These 23 T cell receptor beta chains originate from one sample sequenced in a study of T cells in Graves' hyperthyroidism and ophthalmopathy. RNA transcripts were the template for amplifying TCR beta CDR3 regions. The HTBI primer set drove a first-round RT-PCR of the TCR CDR3. TCRdb called the multiplex PCR reads again in MiXCR, with one record for every CDR3 protein. The data contain 400,000 to 500,000 distinct CDR3 sequences, roughly an eighth of them singletons. Sequenced material: blood. The receptors here all came from a young woman with Graves' hyperthyroidism.

Regarding this clonotype: One end of the junction does not line up with germline, which may come from a read error. The chain has TRBV7-8 and TRBJ2-3, with TRBD2 identical over 8 bases. The CDR3 loop spans 16 amino acids. Germline V gene sequence: CDR1 SGHVS, CDR2 FQNEAQ. CDR3: CASSQGLSGKSDTQYF. The CDR3 DNA sequence: TGCGCCAGCAGCCAAGGGCTTAGCGGGAAGTCAGATACGCAGTATTTT.

This clonotype has ten or more counts. The rearrangement uses TRBV20-1 and TRBJ1-5; 9 positions match TRBD1. The CDR3 spans 15 residues. The J segment lost 5 bases and the V segment lost 6 bases, leaving 11 bases of the junction unmatched. Germline V gene data show CDR1 as DFQATT and CDR2 as SNEGSKA (reference sequence). The CDR3 region is CSAPHRDREDQPQHF. Written as DNA, the CDR3 is TGCAGTGCACCTCACCGGGACAGGGAGGATCAGCCCCAGCATTTT.

In this sample, this clonotype turned up a few times. The rearrangement uses TRBV30 and TRBJ1-4, with D maybe TRBD1 (6 bases). Germline V CDR1 and CDR2: GTSNPN, SVGIG (reference sequence). The CDR3 contains 15 residues. The V gene lost 1 base and the J gene lost 3 bases, with 12 bases spanning the gap. The CDR3 DNA reads as TGTGCCTGGAGTGCCTTAGGGGGAGCTAATGAAAAACTGTTTTTT. This gives the protein CAWSALGGANEKLFF.

Comment on this clonotype: A much larger clone lies a single base off, so this may be a read error. The chain employs TRBV10-3 and TRBJ2-3, with 7 bases fitting TRBD2. Germline-derived CDR1 and CDR2 are ENHRY and SYGVKD. The CDR3 runs to 15 residues. Written as DNA, the CDR3 is TGTACCATCAGGGCCCTAGCGGCAATCACAGATACGCAGTATTTT. This gives the protein CTIRALAAITDTQYF.

This clonotype was counted ten times or more. V gene TRBV28 combines with J gene TRBJ1-1; a weak D match, TRBD1 (5 bases). From germline, CDR1 is MDHEN and CDR2 SYDVKM. The CDR3 contains 12 residues. V dropped 6 bases and J dropped 6 bases, with 11 bases sitting between them. CDR3 region: CASRDKGPEAFF. CDR3 bases: TGTGCCAGCAGAGATAAGGGACCTGAAGCTTTCTTT.

This clonotype was seen at least ten times. The chain has TRBV6-2 or TRBV6-3 and TRBJ2-1, with TRBD2 identical over 8 bases. This CDR3 is 15 amino acids long. The trim removed 7 bases at V and 5 bases at J, leaving 10 bases unmatched. Germline lookup yields CDR1 MNHEY and CDR2 SVGEGT. The CDR3 DNA is TGTGCCAGCACGGGCGGGAGGACAGACAACAATGAGCAGTTCTTC. It translates to CASTGGRTDNNEQFF.

As concerns this clonotype: A much larger clone sits a single nucleotide away, making a read error possible. The chain links TRBV12-3 or TRBV12-4 to TRBJ2-5; tentative D call: TRBD2 (6 bases). The CDR3 length is 14 residues. V gave up 0 bases and J gave up 5 bases, with 10 bases separating them. CDR3 sequence: CASSLAGGWETQYF. Written as DNA, the CDR3 is TGTGCCAGCAGTTTAGCGGGGGGTTGGGAGACCCAGTACTTC.

This clonotype was counted ten times or more. The rearrangement links TRBV7-9 to TRBJ2-5; a possible D gene is TRBD1 (6 bases). This CDR3 contains 14 residues. Germline CDR1 and CDR2: SEHNR and FQNEAQ (reference sequence). V was cut by 5 bases and J by 1 base, with 11 bases left in between. The CDR3 DNA reads TGTGCCAGCAGCCAGTCAGGGGTCCAAGAGACCCAGTACTTC. Translated: CASSQSGVQETQYF.

This clonotype was counted ten times or more. The genes are TRBV3-1 and TRBJ2-1; tentatively, D is TRBD2 (5 bases). The CDR3 spans 15 residues. V gave up 5 bases and J gave up 2 bases, with 13 bases separating them. Germline V gene data show CDR1 as LGHDT and CDR2 as YNNKEL (reference sequence). CDR3 region: CASSRTGLTYNEQFF. The CDR3 DNA reads TGTGCCAGCAGCAGGACGGGATTGACCTACAATGAGCAGTTCTTC.

This clonotype was counted at least ten times. The chain has TRBV20-1 and TRBJ2-1, with D possibly being TRBD1 (6 bases). The CDR3 runs to 13 residues. Germline V CDR1 and CDR2: DFQATT, SNEGSKA (reference sequence). Trimming stripped 6 bases from V and 5 bases from J, with 14 bases between. CDR3 in amino acids: CSATPDSNNEQFF. The DNA of the CDR3 is TGCAGTGCAACCCCGGACAGCAACAATGAGCAGTTCTTC.

This clonotype came up many times. The chain employs TRBV12-5 and TRBJ1-1; unclear D gene. Trimming stripped 6 bases from V and 0 bases from J, with 14 bases between. Germline loops: CDR1 LGHNT, CDR2 FRNRAP. The CDR3 runs to 15 residues. The CDR3 nucleotides read TGTGCTAGTGGCCCCATGGACGGCGTGAACACTGAAGCTTTCTTT. This gives the protein CASGPMDGVNTEAFF.

This clonotype showed up many times. The rearrangement links TRBV7-2 to TRBJ2-1; TRBD2 matches 11 bases. CDR3 length: 17 amino acids. Germline lookup yields CDR1 SGHTA and CDR2 FQGNSA. The trim removed 5 bases at V and 6 bases at J, leaving 12 bases unmatched. The CDR3 protein is CASSPRTSGSWGNEQFF. The CDR3, as DNA: TGTGCCAGCAGCCCCCGTACTAGCGGGAGTTGGGGCAATGAGCAGTTCTTC.

This clonotype was counted at least ten times. The chain has TRBV10-3 and TRBJ2-5, with 7 bases that match TRBD1. J lost 5 bases, V lost 5 bases, and 8 bases had no gene match. The V gene's germline CDR1 is ENHRY and CDR2 SYGVKD. The CDR3 has 14 amino acids. The CDR3 bases are TGTGCCATCAGTCCGGGACAGTCGGACGAGACCCAGTACTTC. This encodes CAISPGQSDETQYF.

This clonotype was detected many times. The rearrangement uses TRBV3-1 and TRBJ2-7; D possibly corresponds to TRBD1 (6 bases). The germline gives CDR1 LGHDT, CDR2 YNNKEL (reference sequence). This CDR3 has 14 amino acids. V lost 3 bases to trimming and J lost 3 bases, with 12 bases between them. CDR3 loop: CASSQQQGFYEQYF. Written as DNA, the CDR3 is TGTGCCAGCAGCCAGCAACAGGGATTCTACGAGCAGTACTTC.

This clonotype was seen repeatedly, ten times or more. The chain combines TRBV29-1 with TRBJ1-1; D remains unclear. Germline V gene lookup returns CDR1 SQVTM and CDR2 ANQGSEA. The CDR3 runs to 10 residues. The germline V and J ends were trimmed by 4 bases and 8 bases, with 8 bases remaining between them. DNA of the CDR3: TGCAGCGTTGGGGATTCCGAAGCTTTCTTT. This codes for CSVGDSEAFF.

The chain employs TRBV7-9 and TRBJ2-7; perhaps TRBD1 as D (5 bases). This CDR3 has 17 amino acids. Per the germline V gene, CDR1 is SEHNR and CDR2 is FQNEAQ (reference sequence). V dropped 4 bases and J dropped 1 base, with 20 bases sitting between them. CDR3 in DNA: TGTGCCAGCAGCTCAAACTGGGGCAGCTTGCTTTCCTACGAGCAGTACTTC. This codes for CASSSNWGSLLSYEQYF.

This clonotype was seen a few times. The gene calls are TRBV7-2 and TRBJ1-4, with TRBD1 identical over 7 bases. The CDR3 contains 14 residues. Germline CDR1 is SGHTA and CDR2 is FQGNSA. V was clipped by 5 bases and J by 7 bases; unmatched bases: 7. The CDR3 nucleotides are TGTGCCAGCAGCCCAGGGGGGACACGTGAAAAACTGTTTTTT. Translated: CASSPGGTREKLFF.

This clonotype showed up many times. The J gene is TRBJ2-1, the V gene TRBV20-1; tentatively, D is TRBD2 (6 bases). The CDR3 spans 16 residues. Germline CDR1 and CDR2: DFQATT and SNEGSKA (reference sequence). The V and J ends lost 6 bases and 0 bases respectively, with 18 bases between them. The CDR3 nucleotides are TGCAGTGCCAACCTCGGGGGAGTTAACTCCTACAATGAGCAGTTCTTC. Encoded protein: CSANLGGVNSYNEQFF.

In its sample, this clonotype was seen many times. The V and J genes are TRBV18 and TRBJ2-3; no clear D gene. The CDR3 contains 14 residues. Germline CDR1 and CDR2: KGHSH and LQKENI. The V end was cut by 3 bases, the J end by 5 bases, with 12 bases between. DNA for the CDR3: TGTGCCAGCTCACCGCCGGGTCTGCTAGATACGCAGTATTTT. Its protein product is CASSPPGLLDTQYF.

This clonotype showed up many times. The chain recombines TRBV5-1 with TRBJ2-7; perhaps TRBD1 as D (6 bases). This CDR3 has 14 residues. Germline CDR1 and CDR2: SGHRS and YFSETQ. Trimming left V 5 bases short and J 2 bases short, with 14 bases between. CDR3 in DNA: TGCGCCAGCAGTGAGGCGAACAGGGCCTACGAGCAGTACTTC. Translated, it gives CASSEANRAYEQYF.

This clonotype has ten or more counts. The chain joins TRBV28 to TRBJ2-7; the match to TRBD1 covers 7 bases. The CDR3 contains 12 residues. The V gene end was trimmed by 10 bases and the J gene end by 3 bases; junction bases not matched to a gene: 6. The germline V gene encodes CDR1 MDHEN and CDR2 SYDVKM. The CDR3 DNA sequence: TGTGCCATCACCGGGACAGACTACGAGCAGTACTTC. Its protein product is CAITGTDYEQYF. The entire variable domain, with the rest obtained from reference TRBV28 and TRBJ2-7, is as follows: DVKVTQSSRYLVKRTGEKVFLECVQDMDHENMFWYRQDPGLGLRLIYFSYDVKMKEKGDIPEGYSVSREKKERFSLILESASTNQTSMYLCAITGTDYEQYFGPGTRLTVT.

Note on this clonotype: One base away lies a much larger clone, so this may be a sequencing read error. The chain has TRBV9 and TRBJ1-2; 7 bases align to TRBD1. The CDR3 loop spans 13 amino acids. Germline loops: CDR1 SGDLS, CDR2 YYNGEE. V lost 5 bases to trimming and J lost 3 bases; unmatched junction nucleotides: 4. DNA for the CDR3: TGTGCCAGCAGAGCCGGGACAGACTATGGCTACACCTTC. It translates to CASRAGTDYGYTF.

This clonotype appeared many times. The rearrangement links TRBV3-1 to TRBJ2-5, with D perhaps TRBD1 (6 bases). Trimming removed 0 bases from V and 4 bases from J, with 12 bases in between. Germline V gene lookup returns CDR1 LGHDT and CDR2 YNNKEL (reference sequence). This CDR3 is 15 amino acids long. The CDR3 region has the DNA TGTGCCAGCAGCCAAGAATATGGGGGCGGAGAGACCCAGTACTTC. Residues: CASSQEYGGGETQYF.